This TCR beta chain derives from a study of T cells in narcolepsy. The study's findings and limits: Blood of same and different patients, but not healthy controls, reportedly held recurring autoreactive clonotypes. Same-patient CSF and blood CD4+ T cell clonotypes included HCRT-specific and TRIB2-specific autoreactive ones. Autoreactive clone sequences were missing from some blood memory CD4+ repertoires.

The germline V gene has CDR1 LNHDA and CDR2 SQIVND (reference sequence). V gave up 1 base and J gave up 5 bases, with 12 bases separating them. The CDR3 contains 15 residues. This clone was counted only a few times. Its antigen is as yet unknown. Profiled with immunoSEQ multiplex PCR; TCRdb holds only in-frame clones, not every one. The repertoire holds approximately 30,000 clones, 84% seen once, with roughly 1.3% in the top ten. This sequence joins TRBV19 and TRBJ1-3; D call uncertain. Sequencing used CD45RA- memory CD4+ T cells from PBMCs. The sequence was collected from a human donor with narcolepsy. The CDR3 region is CASSIAKTERNTIYF. As DNA, the CDR3 is TGTGCCAGTAGTATAGCAAAAACGGAGCGAAACACCATATATTTT.